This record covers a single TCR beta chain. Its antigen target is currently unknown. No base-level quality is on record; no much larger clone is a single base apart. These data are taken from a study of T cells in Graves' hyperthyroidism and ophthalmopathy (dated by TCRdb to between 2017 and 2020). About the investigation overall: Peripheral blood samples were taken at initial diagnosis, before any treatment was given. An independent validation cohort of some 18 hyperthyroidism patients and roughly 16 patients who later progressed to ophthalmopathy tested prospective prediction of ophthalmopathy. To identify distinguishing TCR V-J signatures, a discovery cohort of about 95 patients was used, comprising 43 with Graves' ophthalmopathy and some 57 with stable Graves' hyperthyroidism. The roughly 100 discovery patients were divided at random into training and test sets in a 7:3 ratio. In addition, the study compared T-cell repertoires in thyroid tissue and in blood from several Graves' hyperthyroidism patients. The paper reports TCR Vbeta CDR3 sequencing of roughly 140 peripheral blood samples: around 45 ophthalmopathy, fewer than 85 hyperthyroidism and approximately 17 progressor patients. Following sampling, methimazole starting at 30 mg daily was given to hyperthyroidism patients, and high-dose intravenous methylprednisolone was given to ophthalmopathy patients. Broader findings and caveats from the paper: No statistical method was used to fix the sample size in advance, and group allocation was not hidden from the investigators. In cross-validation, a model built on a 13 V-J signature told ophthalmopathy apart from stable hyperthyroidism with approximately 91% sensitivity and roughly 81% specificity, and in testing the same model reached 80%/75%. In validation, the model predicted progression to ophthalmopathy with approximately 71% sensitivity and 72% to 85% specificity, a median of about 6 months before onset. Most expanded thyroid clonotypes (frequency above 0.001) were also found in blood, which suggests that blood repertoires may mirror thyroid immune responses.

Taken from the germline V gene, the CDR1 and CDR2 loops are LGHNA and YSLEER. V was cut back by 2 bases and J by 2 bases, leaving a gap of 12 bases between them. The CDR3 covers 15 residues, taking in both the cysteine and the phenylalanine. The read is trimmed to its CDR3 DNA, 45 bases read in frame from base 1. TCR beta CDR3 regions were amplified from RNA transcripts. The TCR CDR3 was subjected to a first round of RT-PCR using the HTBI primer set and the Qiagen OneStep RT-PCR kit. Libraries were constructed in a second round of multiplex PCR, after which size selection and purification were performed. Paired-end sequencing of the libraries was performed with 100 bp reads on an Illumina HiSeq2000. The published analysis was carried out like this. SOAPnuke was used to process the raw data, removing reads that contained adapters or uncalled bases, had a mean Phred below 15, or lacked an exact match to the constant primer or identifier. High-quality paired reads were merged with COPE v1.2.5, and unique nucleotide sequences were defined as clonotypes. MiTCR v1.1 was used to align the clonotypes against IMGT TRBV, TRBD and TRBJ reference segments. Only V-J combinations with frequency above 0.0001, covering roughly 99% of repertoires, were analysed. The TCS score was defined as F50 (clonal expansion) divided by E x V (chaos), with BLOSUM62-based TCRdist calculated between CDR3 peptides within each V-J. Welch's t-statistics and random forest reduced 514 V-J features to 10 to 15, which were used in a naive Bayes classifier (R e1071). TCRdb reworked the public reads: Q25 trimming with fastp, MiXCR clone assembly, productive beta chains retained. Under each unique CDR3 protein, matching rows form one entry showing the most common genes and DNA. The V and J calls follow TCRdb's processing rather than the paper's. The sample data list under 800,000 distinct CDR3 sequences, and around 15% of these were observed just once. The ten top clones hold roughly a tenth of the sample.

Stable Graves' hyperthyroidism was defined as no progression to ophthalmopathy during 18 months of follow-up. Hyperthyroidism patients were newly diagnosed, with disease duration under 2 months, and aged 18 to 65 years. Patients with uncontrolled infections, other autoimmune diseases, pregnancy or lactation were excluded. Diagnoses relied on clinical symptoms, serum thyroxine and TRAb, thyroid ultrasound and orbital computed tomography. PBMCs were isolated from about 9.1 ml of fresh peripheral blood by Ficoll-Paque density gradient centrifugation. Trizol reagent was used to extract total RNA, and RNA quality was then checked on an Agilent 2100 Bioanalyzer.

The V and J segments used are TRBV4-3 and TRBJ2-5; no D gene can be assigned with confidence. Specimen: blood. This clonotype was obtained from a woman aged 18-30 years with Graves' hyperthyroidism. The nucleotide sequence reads TGCGCCAGCAGCCAACGGCCGAACGTACAAGAGACCCAGTACTTC. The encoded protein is CASSQRPNVQETQYF.